Described below is a single TCR beta chain sequence and its context. Trimming left V 3 bases short and J 8 bases short, with 17 bases between. The V gene's germline CDR1 is DFQATT and CDR2 SNEGSKA (reference sequence). This CDR3 has 14 amino acids. It was with random hexamers that about 0.45 to 1 ug RNA was reverse transcribed. TCRdb independently ran MiXCR on the immunoSEQ multiplex PCR reads; one entry per CDR3 protein. The sample has 150,000 to 200,000 distinct CDR3 sequences, approximately 96% seen once. These data belong to a study of CD8 T cells in Susac syndrome. Sequencing of TCR beta covered CD8+ and CD4+ T cells obtained from blood. It was negative isolation that provided the CD8+ and CD4+ T cells, whereas TEMRA cells were enriched by FACS.

The receptor's source is a human donor in good health. J is TRBJ2-1 and V is TRBV20-1; D assignment may be TRBD1 or TRBD2 (5 bases each). The sequencing sample was made of CD4+ T cells from PBMCs. Here the CDR3 reads CSASLRDAAHEQFF. The CDR3 nucleotides read TGCAGTGCTAGTCTACGGGACGCCGCCCATGAGCAGTTCTTC.